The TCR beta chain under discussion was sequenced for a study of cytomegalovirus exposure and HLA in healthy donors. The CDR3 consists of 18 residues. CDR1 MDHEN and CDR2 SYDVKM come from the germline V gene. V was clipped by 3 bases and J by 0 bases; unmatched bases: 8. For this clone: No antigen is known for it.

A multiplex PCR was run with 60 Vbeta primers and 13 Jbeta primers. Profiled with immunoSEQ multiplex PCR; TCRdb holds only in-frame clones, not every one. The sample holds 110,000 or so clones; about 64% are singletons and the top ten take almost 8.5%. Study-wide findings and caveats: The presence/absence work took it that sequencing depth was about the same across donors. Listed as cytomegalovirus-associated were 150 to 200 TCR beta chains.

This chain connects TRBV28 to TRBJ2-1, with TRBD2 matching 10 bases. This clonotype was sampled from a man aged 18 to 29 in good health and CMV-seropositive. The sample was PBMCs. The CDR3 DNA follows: TGTGCCAGCAGTTTTTTAGCGGGGGGCCCTAGCTCCTACAATGAGCAGTTCTTC. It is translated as CASSFLAGGPSSYNEQFF.